This passage covers 9 T cell receptor beta chains from one sample sequenced in a study of control samples from healthy donors and cancer patients. Sequencing used immunoSEQ multiplex PCR; TCRdb keeps in-frame clones, though not all of them. The data hold fewer than 200,000 clones, with 93% observed a single time. The sample taken for sequencing was blood. These receptors were taken from a woman aged 55-70 years in good health.

V and J are TRBV7-2 and TRBJ2-7; either TRBD1 or TRBD2 may supply D (5 bases each). Between the trimmed V and J ends, which lost 3 bases and 1 base, there was a span of 13 bases. CDR1 SGHTA and CDR2 FQGNSA come from the germline V gene. The CDR3 contains 15 residues. The CDR3 region is CASSLRGAGSYEQYF. CDR3 sequence (DNA): TGTGCCAGCAGCTTGAGAGGGGCAGGGTCCTACGAGCAGTACTTC.

The chain carries TRBV4-1 and TRBJ1-3; D is uncertain. Trimming cost V 4 bases and J 0 bases, with 10 bases left between them. CDR3 length: 15 residues. CDR1 and CDR2 (germline): MGHRA, YSYEKL. The CDR3 DNA reads TGCGCCAGCAGCCCCCTAAGGATCTCTGGAAACACCATATATTTT. It translates to CASSPLRISGNTIYF.

This chain links TRBV6-6 with TRBJ1-2; 10 bases map to TRBD1. Germline V gene data show CDR1 as MNHNY and CDR2 as SVGAGI (reference sequence). V gave up 6 bases and J gave up 8 bases; unmatched junction bases: 6. CDR3 size: 13 residues. As DNA, the CDR3 is TGTGCCAGCAGCGGGACAGGGGTTGGCGGCTACACCTTC. This codes for CASSGTGVGGYTF.

The V call is TRBV10-3, the J call TRBJ1-2, with 7 nucleotides matching TRBD1. Per germline, CDR1 ENHRY and CDR2 SYGVKD. The J segment lost 2 bases and the V segment lost 9 bases, leaving 12 bases of the junction unmatched. The CDR3 covers 15 residues. The CDR3 nucleotides read TGTGCCATAATCGCTACGGCGGGACAGAACTATGGCTACACCTTC. Translated, it gives CAIIATAGQNYGYTF.

The chain combines TRBV7-9 with TRBJ2-5; D is possibly TRBD2 (6 bases). V was trimmed by 3 bases and J by 0 bases, leaving 14 bases between them. The CDR3 is 16 amino acids. Germline loops: CDR1 SEHNR, CDR2 FQNEAQ (reference sequence). CDR3 in DNA: TGTGCCAGCAGCTTCGGGGCTAGCGCAGACCAAGAGACCCAGTACTTC. Amino acid sequence: CASSFGASADQETQYF.

The chain has TRBV10-3 and TRBJ1-2, with a tentative D call TRBD1 (6 bases). Trimming took 10 bases from V and 4 from J, leaving 19 bases between them. The germline gives CDR1 ENHRY, CDR2 SYGVKD. The CDR3 totals 14 residues. The CDR3 DNA reads as TGTGCCACCGCCGAAAACAGGGACCCCTATGGCTACACCTTC. Its protein is CATAENRDPYGYTF.

As concerns this clone: One end of the junction fails to match germline, which may point to a read error. The chain is built from TRBV5-1 and TRBJ1-4, with 7 bases fitting TRBD1. This CDR3 has 14 amino acids. Germline-derived CDR1 and CDR2 are SGHRS and YFSETQ. This chain's CDR3 is CASSKVTGSGLSDF. The CDR3 DNA is TGCGCCAGCAGCAAAGTGACAGGGTCGGGGTTGTCAGATTTT.

The rearrangement links TRBV10-3 to TRBJ1-5; D unresolved. The germline V and J ends were trimmed by 2 bases and 13 bases, with 21 bases remaining between them. In germline, CDR1 is ENHRY, CDR2 SYGVKD. CDR3 length: 15 amino acids. Written as DNA, the CDR3 is TGTGCCATCAGTGAGGGGGTACGAGGGCCCGCATATCAGCATTTT. Protein product: CAISEGVRGPAYQHF.

The chain couples TRBV5-3 to TRBJ2-7; 7 positions match TRBD2. TRBV5-3 is an open reading frame, and its role is uncertain. With V trimmed by 4 bases and J by 13 bases, 8 bases remained unmatched. There are 11 residues in the CDR3. Here the CDR3 DNA reads TGTGCCAGAAGCCCCTCAGGGACTAACTACTTC. It yields the protein CARSPSGTNYF.